The T cell receptor (beta chain) described here comes from a study of blood T cell repertoires in COVID-19. Overall study context: Nucleic acid was either cDNA or gDNA, and it came from T cells, B-cell-depleted T cells, or PBMCs.

In the original analysis: Amplification from reference gene primers served as the basis for estimated nucleated cell counts. TCRdb keeps only in-frame clones here, not all; method: immunoSEQ multiplex PCR. The V and J calls and the clone size are those of that table, but D and trimming were determined from the DNA. This sample has 350,000 to 400,000 clones; 91% occur once, and the top ten carry just over 0.85%. This CDR3 has 14 amino acids. Per the germline V gene, CDR1 is LGHNT and CDR2 is FRNRAP. V trimming: 3 bases; J trimming: 1 base; junction bases outside the gene matches: 1. Ages ranged from about 18 to 89 years, with residence in about 23 US areas. Clinical history as reported by participants underpinned cohort assignment.

Sequenced sample: PBMCs or T cells enriched from blood (not recorded which). The sequence was collected from a woman aged 40 to 55 who had been exposed to COVID-19. The chain joins TRBV12-5 to TRBJ2-7; the match to TRBD1 covers 9 bases. DNA for the CDR3: TGTGCTAGTGGTTTTGGGACAGGGTCCTACGAGCAGTACTTC. Translation gives CASGFGTGSYEQYF.